This TCR beta chain appears in the sequencing data of a study of response to subunit inactivated influenza vaccine. General observations from the study: The authors put forward the suggestion that each seasonal influenza vaccination may bring in only a limited number of new T cells.

Ten or more counts support this clonotype. Its antigen is undetermined. TCRdb itself ran the RT-PCR reads through MiXCR, one entry per CDR3 protein. The data show hundreds of thousands of distinct CDR3 sequences, roughly 18% seen once. The CDR3 contains 14 residues. V trimming: 6 bases; J trimming: 2 bases; junction bases outside the gene matches: 4. Material: PBMCs from blood, obtained 4 to 6 days after vaccination. The receptor was isolated from a man between 45 and 60 years old who received an inactivated influenza vaccine. The V call is TRBV12-3 or TRBV12-4, the J call TRBJ2-3; 8 bases fit TRBD1. The chain's CDR3 is CASSQGASTDTQYF. The CDR3 region has the DNA TGTGCCAGCAGCCAGGGGGCTTCCACAGATACGCAGTATTTT.